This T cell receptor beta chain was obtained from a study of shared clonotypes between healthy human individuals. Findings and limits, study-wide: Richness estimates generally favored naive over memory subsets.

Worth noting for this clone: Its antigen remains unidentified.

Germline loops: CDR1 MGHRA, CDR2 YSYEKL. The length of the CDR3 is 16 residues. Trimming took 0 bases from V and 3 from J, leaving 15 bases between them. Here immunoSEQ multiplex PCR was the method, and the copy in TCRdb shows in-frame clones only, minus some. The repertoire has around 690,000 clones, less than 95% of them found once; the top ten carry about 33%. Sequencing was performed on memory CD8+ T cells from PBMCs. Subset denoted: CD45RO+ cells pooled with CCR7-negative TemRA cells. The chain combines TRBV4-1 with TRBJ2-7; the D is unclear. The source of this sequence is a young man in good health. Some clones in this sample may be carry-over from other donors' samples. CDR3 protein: CASSQDFATVNYEQYF. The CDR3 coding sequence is TGCGCCAGCAGCCAAGATTTCGCTACCGTAAACTACGAGCAGTACTTC.